This T cell receptor beta chain was identified during a study of blood T cell repertoires in COVID-19. TCRdb's table, derived via immunoSEQ multiplex PCR, lists solely in-frame clones and lacks some. The sample comprises approximately 290,000 clones, 70% to 90% of which are singletons, and 4% to 4.5% rests with the top ten. The germline V gene encodes CDR1 KGHDR and CDR2 SFDVKD. J was trimmed by 2 bases and V by 3 bases; bases with no gene match: 5. The CDR3 consists of 15 residues. The sequence was collected from a woman aged 25 to 39 who had recovered from COVID-19. The rearrangement uses TRBV24-1 and TRBJ2-5; 7 positions agree with TRBD1. Sequenced: PBMCs or T cells enriched from blood (not recorded which). CDR3 bases: TGTGCCACCAGTGATCGGGACAGATTGCAAGAGACCCAGTACTTC. Its translation is CATSDRDRLQETQYF.